This T cell receptor (beta chain) comes out of a study of cytomegalovirus exposure and HLA in healthy donors. Overall study results and limits: There were a few CMV-associated chains whose specificity for CMV antigens was confirmed in vitro. TCR clusters originating in the first cohort tended to co-occur in the 120 validation repertoires, according to a later analysis.

V was shortened by 2 bases and J by 7 bases, with 14 bases between the two germline ends. The CDR3 totals 14 residues. Germline lookup yields CDR1 LNHNV and CDR2 YYDKDF (reference sequence). Here immunoSEQ multiplex PCR was the method, and the copy in TCRdb shows in-frame clones only, minus some. This table has 190,000 or so clones, roughly 82% appearing once. Comments on this clone: What it binds is not known.

J is TRBJ1-2 and V is TRBV15; TRBD1 might be the D (5 bases). The sequence was obtained from a woman in her 30s in good health and CMV-seropositive. Sequencing was carried out using PBMCs. The CDR3 region is CATSRRTRPLGYTF. CDR3 in DNA: TGTGCCACCAGCAGACGGACAAGGCCCCTTGGCTACACCTTC.